This TCR beta chain was observed in a study of CD8 T cell repertoires and HIV-1 epitope variants. Overall study: Separate from the cultures, 1M uncultured T cells served as baseline.

The CDR3 spans 20 residues. V was clipped by 4 bases and J by 2 bases; unmatched bases: 21. Germline lookup yields CDR1 MNHNS and CDR2 SASEGT. As for this clone: Its specificity is unknown.

TCRdb's copy holds only in-frame clones and misses some; the assay was immunoSEQ multiplex PCR. The sample includes a few thousand clones, more than 65% of them seen just once. This TCR was sampled from a male donor with HIV. Sequenced sample: cultured CD8+ T cells derived from PBMCs. The chain recombines TRBV6-1 with TRBJ2-3; TRBD1 aligns across 7 bases. Here the CDR3 DNA reads TGTGCCAGCAGTGCCTTCGACAGGGCCGACCAGGGGCCTTTCACAGATACGCAGTATTTT. It codes for CASSAFDRADQGPFTDTQYF.